This T cell receptor (beta chain) is drawn from a study of blood T cell repertoires in COVID-19. The wider study: The study drew acute and convalescent COVID-19 samples from the United States, Italy and Spain. T cells, B-cell-depleted T cells, or PBMCs supplied cDNA or gDNA.

TCRdb's copy holds only in-frame clones and misses some; the assay was immunoSEQ multiplex PCR. The sample yields approximately 250,000 clones, under 90% seen once. This clone has a single count. Source material: peripheral blood. The sequence was collected from a human donor in a cohort sampled during active COVID-19.

This CDR3 is CSGGISGGELFF. In nucleotides, the CDR3 is TGCAGCGGGGGGATCAGTGGCGGGGAGCTGTTTTTT. This chain links TRBV29-1 with TRBJ2-2; D may correspond to TRBD1 or TRBD2 (5 bases each). V was shortened by 7 bases and J by 7 bases, with 13 bases between the two germline ends. The length of the CDR3 is 12 residues. Germline V lookup: CDR1 SQVTM, CDR2 ANQGSEA.